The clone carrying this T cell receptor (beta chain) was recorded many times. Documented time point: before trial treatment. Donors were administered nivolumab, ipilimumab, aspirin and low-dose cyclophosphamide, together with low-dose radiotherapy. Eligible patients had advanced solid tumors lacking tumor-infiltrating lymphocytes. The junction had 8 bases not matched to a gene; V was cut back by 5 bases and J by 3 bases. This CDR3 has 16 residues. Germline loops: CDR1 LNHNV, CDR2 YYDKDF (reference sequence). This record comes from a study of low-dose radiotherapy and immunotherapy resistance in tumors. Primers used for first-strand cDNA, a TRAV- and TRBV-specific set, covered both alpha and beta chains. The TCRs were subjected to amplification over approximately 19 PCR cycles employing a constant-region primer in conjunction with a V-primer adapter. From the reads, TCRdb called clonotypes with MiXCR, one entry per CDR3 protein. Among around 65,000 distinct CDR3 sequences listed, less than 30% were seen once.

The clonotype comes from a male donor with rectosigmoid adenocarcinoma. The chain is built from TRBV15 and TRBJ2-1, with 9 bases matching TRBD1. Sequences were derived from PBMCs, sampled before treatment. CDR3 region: CATSEKGQGDYNEQFF. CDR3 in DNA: TGTGCCACCAGCGAGAAGGGACAGGGTGACTACAATGAGCAGTTCTTC.